This TCR beta chain derives from a study of T cell clonality in common variable immunodeficiency. Repertoires were generated with immunoSEQ multiplex PCR, while TCRdb's copy carries only in-frame clones and drops some. Observed in the sample are tens of thousands of clones, none of them singletons. Study-level results: CVID patient heterogeneity limited repertoire-clinical complication correlations. Compared with controls, CVID subjects had fewer shared TCRbeta clones.

This clone was seen many times. Antigen: not known. Both groups were predominantly of Caucasian heritage. The receptor comes from a person between 18 and 75 years old in good health. The sequenced sample consisted of peripheral blood mononuclear cells.

The CDR3 bases that were read are TGTGCCAGCAGCTTTAGAGCAGATACG. This sequence encodes CASSFRADT. The CDR3 reads in full as CASSFRADTQYF. The chain joins TRBV11-3 to TRBJ2-3; D is unresolved. Read sequence stops 3 residues before the CDR3 end, and the germline J gene provides the missing end. This CDR3 has 12 amino acids. Between the trimmed V and J ends, which lost 3 bases and 4 bases, there was a span of 5 bases. CDR1 is SGHNT, CDR2 YENEEA, per germline.